This entry is about one T cell receptor (beta chain). The repertoire was sequenced with immunoSEQ multiplex PCR; TCRdb's copy has only in-frame clones and lacks some. The sample lists over 100,000 clones; around 88% were seen once. This CDR3 region has 16 residues. V lost 1 base and J lost 0, with 10 bases in between. From germline, CDR1 is SGHKS and CDR2 YYEKEE (reference sequence). The sample is drawn from a study of control samples from healthy donors and cancer patients. Specimen: blood. This TCR derives from a middle-aged man in good health. This chain joins TRBV5-5 and TRBJ2-2; the D gene is possibly TRBD2 (6 bases). CDR3 bases: TGTGCCAGCAGCTTGACAATAGCGGCGAACACCGGGGAGCTGTTTTTT. This codes for CASSLTIAANTGELFF.